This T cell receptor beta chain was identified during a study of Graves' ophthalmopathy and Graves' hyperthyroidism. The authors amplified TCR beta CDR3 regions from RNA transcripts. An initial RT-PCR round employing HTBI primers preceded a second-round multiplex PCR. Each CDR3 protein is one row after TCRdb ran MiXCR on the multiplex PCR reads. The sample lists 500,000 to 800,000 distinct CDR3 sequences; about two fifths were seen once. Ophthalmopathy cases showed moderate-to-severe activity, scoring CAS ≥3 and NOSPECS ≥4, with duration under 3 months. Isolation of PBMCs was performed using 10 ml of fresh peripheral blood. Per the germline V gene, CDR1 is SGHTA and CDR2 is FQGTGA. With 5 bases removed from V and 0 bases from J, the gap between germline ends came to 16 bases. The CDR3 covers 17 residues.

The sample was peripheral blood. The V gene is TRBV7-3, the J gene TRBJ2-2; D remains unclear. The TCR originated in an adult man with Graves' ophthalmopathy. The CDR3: CASSQDGSAANTGELFF. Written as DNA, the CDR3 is TGTGCCAGCAGCCAAGACGGGTCAGCCGCGAACACCGGGGAGCTGTTTTTT.